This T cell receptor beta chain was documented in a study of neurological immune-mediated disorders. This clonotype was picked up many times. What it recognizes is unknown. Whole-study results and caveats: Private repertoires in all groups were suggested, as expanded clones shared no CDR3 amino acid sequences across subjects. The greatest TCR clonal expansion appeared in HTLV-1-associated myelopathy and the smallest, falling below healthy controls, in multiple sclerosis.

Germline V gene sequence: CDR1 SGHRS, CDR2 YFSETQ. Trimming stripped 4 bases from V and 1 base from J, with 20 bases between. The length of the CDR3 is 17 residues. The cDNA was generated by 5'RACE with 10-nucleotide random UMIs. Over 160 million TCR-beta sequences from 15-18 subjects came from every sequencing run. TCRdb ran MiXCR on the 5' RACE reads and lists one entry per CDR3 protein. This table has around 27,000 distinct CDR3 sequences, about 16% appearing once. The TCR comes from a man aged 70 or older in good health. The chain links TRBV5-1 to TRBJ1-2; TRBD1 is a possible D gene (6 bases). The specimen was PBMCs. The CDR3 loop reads CASSPGHPGARNYGYTF. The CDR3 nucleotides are TGCGCCAGCAGCCCGGGACACCCCGGAGCACGTAACTATGGCTACACCTTC.